This T cell receptor (beta chain) was retrieved from a study of T cell responses to AZD1222 COVID-19 vaccine. Measured with immunoSEQ multiplex PCR; TCRdb has only the in-frame clones, and not every one. This table has about 99,000 clones, roughly 87% appearing once. Details on this clone: The antigen is not known.

The ends lost 4 bases at V and 7 bases at J; junction bases unmatched: 6. The CDR3 consists of 15 residues. Germline V gene lookup returns CDR1 MDHEN and CDR2 SYDVKM. Findings of the study overall: Close to half of spike-specific TCRs reportedly recognize unmutated variant regions. Every sample of the repertoires postdated the peak T cell response. Increased Spike-specific TCR breadth and depth were observed after two AZD1222 doses. Females outnumbered males among donors, who were mostly white British; clonal diversity was possibly underestimated.

The origin of this receptor is an adult in good health. The chain recombines TRBV28 with TRBJ1-6, with 8 bases that match TRBD1. The input for sequencing was peripheral blood, taken on day 0 of AZD1222 vaccination. CDR3 DNA sequence: TGTGCCAGCAGTTCCCATGGACAGGGAAATTCACCCCTCCACTTT. This gives the protein CASSSHGQGNSPLHF.